In this sample, the clone carrying this T cell receptor beta chain turned up many times. Its antigen is currently unknown. CDR1 and CDR2 (germline): SGHAT, FQNNGV. V was pared by 5 bases and J by 5 bases, with 10 bases between. The length of the CDR3 is 13 residues. These data are taken from a study of neurological immune-mediated disorders. Study-wide points: Expansion of TCR clones was greatest in HTLV-1-associated myelopathy and smallest in multiple sclerosis, where it fell below that of healthy controls. No expanded-clone CDR3 amino acid sequence recurred across subjects, suggesting private TCR-beta repertoires.

Each TCR transcript was tagged with a 10-nucleotide random UMI during 5'RACE. TCRdb re-called the 5' RACE reads through MiXCR, storing one row per CDR3 protein. The table shows around 90,000 distinct CDR3 sequences, with roughly 13% occurring only once. Time point described: longitudinal time-point 2. The unsorted libraries were produced from 2 million PBMCs held at -80 C. The V gene is TRBV11-2, the J gene TRBJ2-1; no clear D. This clonotype was obtained from a female donor with HTLV-1-associated myelopathy (HAM/TSP). The sample comprised PBMCs. The CDR3 here is CASSHRKNNEQFF. For the CDR3, the DNA is TGTGCCAGCAGCCATCGGAAGAACAATGAGCAGTTCTTC.